The rows below give T cell receptor beta chains drawn from one sample of a study of blood T cell repertoires in COVID-19. Method: immunoSEQ multiplex PCR; TCRdb's copy keeps in-frame clones and lacks some. The sample shows roughly 330,000 clones, approximately 90% of them seen only once. Sample: PBMCs or T cells enriched from blood (not recorded which). Every receptor here comes from a woman in her 30s who had recovered from COVID-19. Both conserved end residues are part of each CDR3. The D gene is left open where the match is weak. Clone size appears in some rows only: once, few, many, or a class for an expanded clone.

clone_size | j_call | d_call | v_call | cdr3_aa | cdr3_nt
. | TRBJ1-2 | . | TRBV2 | CASPPPGRENYGYTF | TGTGCCAGCCCCCCCCCGGGCAGGGAAAACTATGGCTACACCTTC
once | TRBJ1-2 | TRBD1 | TRBV29-1 | CSVEGGTGGPYGYTF | TGCAGCGTTGAAGGCGGGACAGGGGGTCCATATGGCTACACCTTC
. | TRBJ1-2 | . | TRBV18 | CASSPQGLYGYTF | TGTGCCAGCTCACCACAGGGACTATATGGCTACACCTTC
. | TRBJ1-2 | . | TRBV6-5 | CASSKTEIYYGYTF | TGTGCCAGCAGTAAGACAGAAATTTACTATGGCTACACCTTC
. | TRBJ1-2 | . | TRBV5-1 | CASRLGTQGSNYGYTF | TGCGCCAGCAGATTGGGGACCCAGGGGTCAAACTATGGCTACACCTTC
few | TRBJ2-2 | TRBD2 | TRBV27 | CASSFRLAGGTGELFF | TGTGCCAGCAGTTTTCGACTAGCGGGGGGGACCGGGGAGCTGTTTTTT
. | TRBJ2-4 | . | TRBV7-3 | CAIQQGRRAKNIQYF | TGTGCCATCCAGCAGGGCCGCCGAGCCAAAAACATTCAGTACTTC
. | TRBJ2-7 | TRBD1 | TRBV27 | CASSLPGTGVYEQYF | TGTGCCAGCAGTTTACCCGGGACAGGGGTTTACGAGCAGTACTTC
. | TRBJ1-1 | . | TRBV11-3 | CASSLDRGTEAFF | TGTGCCAGCAGCTTAGATCGGGGCACTGAAGCTTTCTTT
. | TRBJ1-1 | . | TRBV11-2 | CASSLDPGTTEAFF | TGTGCCAGCAGCTTAGATCCGGGTACCACTGAAGCTTTCTTT